Presented here are 25 T cell receptor beta chains from one specimen sequenced in a study of blood T cell repertoires in COVID-19. TCRdb's table, derived via immunoSEQ multiplex PCR, lists solely in-frame clones and lacks some. Among 250,000 or so clones listed, approximately 85% were seen once. Sequences were obtained from peripheral blood. Receptor source: a woman in her twenties or thirties with acute or convalescent COVID-19.

The chain combines TRBV6-5 with TRBJ2-5; 8 bases are a match to TRBD1. The CDR3 is made up of 15 amino acids. Germline CDR1 is MNHEY and CDR2 is SVGAGI. The V segment lost 0 bases and the J segment 2 bases; nucleotides outside the gene matches: 2. CDR3 amino acids: CASSYSRTGQETQYF. Written as DNA, the CDR3 is TGTGCCAGCAGTTACTCTAGGACAGGGCAAGAGACCCAGTACTTC.

The rearrangement links TRBV29-1 to TRBJ1-1, with a weak D call TRBD1 (5 bases). This CDR3 has 13 residues. Germline-derived CDR1 and CDR2 are SQVTM and ANQGSEA. The ends were cut back, 2 bases at V and 2 bases at J, with 9 bases in the middle. CDR3 sequence reads: CSVERQLNTEAFF. The CDR3 nucleotides read TGCAGCGTTGAAAGACAGTTAAACACTGAAGCTTTCTTT.

The chain joins TRBV18 to TRBJ2-3, with 9 bases identical to TRBD1. This CDR3 region has 15 residues. V dropped 5 bases and J dropped 1; count of bases not matched to a gene: 4. Germline V CDR1 and CDR2: KGHSH, LQKENI. CDR3 nucleotide sequence: TGTGCCAGCTCAGCCACAGGGGGCGGCACAGATACGCAGTATTTT. It codes for CASSATGGGTDTQYF.

The CDR3 coding sequence is TGTGCCAGCAGACGGGATTTCTACGAGCAGTACTTC. This sequence encodes CASRRDFYEQYF. The gene calls are TRBV6-5 and TRBJ2-7; D is perhaps TRBD2 (5 bases). Trimming removed 6 bases at V and 3 bases at J, with 9 bases between. CDR1 MNHEY and CDR2 SVGAGI come from the germline V gene. There are 12 residues in the CDR3.

The chain uses TRBV27 and TRBJ2-7, with 12 bases fitting TRBD1. This CDR3 region has 15 residues. V dropped 6 bases and J dropped 2; count of bases not matched to a gene: 5. CDR1 is MNHEY and CDR2 is SMNVEV in the germline V gene (reference sequence). CDR3 bases: TGTGCCAGCAGGTCCGGGACAGGGGGCCCCTACGAGCAGTACTTC. This codes for CASRSGTGGPYEQYF.

There are a few counts of this clone. The chain has TRBV27 and TRBJ1-2, with TRBD1 matching 12 bases. This CDR3 has 19 amino acids. The V segment lost 0 bases and the J segment 4 bases; nucleotides outside the gene matches: 12. Germline V gene lookup returns CDR1 MNHEY and CDR2 SMNVEV (reference sequence). The CDR3 region is CASSLSFSGTGGGGYGYTF. Written as DNA, the CDR3 is TGTGCCAGCAGTTTATCTTTCTCCGGGACAGGGGGCGGTGGCTATGGCTACACCTTC.

The chain combines TRBV3-1 (or the pseudogene TRBV3-2) with TRBJ1-6, with D tentatively TRBD1 (6 bases). There are 13 residues in the CDR3. The germline V and J ends were trimmed by 6 bases and 9 bases, with 12 bases remaining between them. Germline CDR1 and CDR2: LGHDT and YNNKEL (reference sequence). This chain's CDR3 is CASSKQGGSPLHF. CDR3 nucleotides: TGTGCCAGCAGTAAACAAGGGGGTTCACCCCTCCACTTT.

This clone appeared once. This rearrangement joins TRBV24-1 to TRBJ2-7; 8 nucleotides line up with TRBD1. The length of the CDR3 is 20 residues. With 4 bases clipped from V and 0 bases from J, the junction kept 19 bases outside the gene matches. The germline V gene encodes CDR1 KGHDR and CDR2 SFDVKD. The CDR3 nucleotides are TGTGCCACCAGTGACCCAGCGAAACTACCGGGACAGGCCTTCTCCTACGAGCAGTACTTC. It encodes CATSDPAKLPGQAFSYEQYF.

The gene calls are TRBV29-1 and TRBJ2-7; tentative D call: TRBD1 (5 bases). Trimming took off 4 bases at V and 6 bases at J, with 13 bases between the two ends. The CDR3 has 12 residues. CDR1 SQVTM and CDR2 ANQGSEA come from the germline V gene. The CDR3 spells CSVVLKGIEQYF. Here the CDR3 DNA reads TGCAGCGTTGTACTTAAGGGGATCGAGCAGTACTTC.

Here the CDR3 DNA reads TGTGCCAGCAGTGGGGCCAGCAGAACCCAAGGTGTGTATGGCTACACCTTC. Translating gives CASSGASRTQGVYGYTF. J is TRBJ1-2 and V is TRBV25-1; D remains ambiguous. Trimming left V 4 bases short and J 5 bases short, with 23 bases between. CDR1 and CDR2 (germline): MGHDK, SYGVNS. The CDR3 is 17 residues long.

The rearrangement uses TRBV6-6 and TRBJ2-1, with D maybe TRBD2 (7 bases). This CDR3 is 13 amino acids long. Deletions cut 7 bases from V and 9 bases from J, with 16 bases between. Germline CDR1 reads MNHNY; CDR2 reads SVGAGI (reference sequence). The CDR3 DNA reads TGTGCCAGCACCAAGACGGGGGGCGGTGAGCAGTTCTTC. Translated: CASTKTGGGEQFF.

CDR3 DNA sequence: TGTGCCAGCAGCGAACGGGCCAGGGGGCGGAATCAGCCCCAGCATTTT. This translates into CASSERARGRNQPQHF. The rearrangement links TRBV7-2 to TRBJ1-5, with TRBD1 matching 8 bases. V trimming: 5 bases; J trimming: 4 bases; junction bases outside the gene matches: 10. Germline CDR1 SGHTA, CDR2 FQGNSA. There are 16 residues in the CDR3. Together with reference TRBV7-2 and TRBJ1-5, the CDR3 gives the full variable domain: GAGVSQSPSNKVTEKGKDVELRCDPISGHTALYWYRQSLGQGLEFLIYFQGNSAPDKSGLPSDRFSAERTGGSVSTLTIQRTQQEDSAVYLCASSERARGRNQPQHFGDGTRLSIL.

This chain uses TRBV18 with TRBJ2-3, with unresolved D. V lost 2 bases to trimming and J lost 1 base, with 7 bases between them. The CDR3 length is 14 residues. CDR1 is KGHSH, CDR2 LQKENI, per germline. CDR3 protein: CASSPNSGTDTQYF. In DNA, the CDR3 is TGTGCCAGCTCACCAAATTCAGGCACAGATACGCAGTATTTT.

V is TRBV7-2 and J is TRBJ2-1, with D possibly being TRBD1 (5 bases). The CDR3 runs to 17 residues. The V end was cut by 5 bases, the J end by 4 bases, with 21 bases between. Germline CDR1 and CDR2: SGHTA and FQGNSA. In nucleotides, the CDR3 is TGTGCCAGCAGCCCCCCACTCGGACACCCGGTTTACAATGAGCAGTTCTTC. It translates to CASSPPLGHPVYNEQFF.

V usage is TRBV10-2 and J usage is TRBJ2-2, with TRBD2 matching over 11 bases. The CDR3 consists of 15 residues. Germline trimming cut 6 bases from V and 1 base from J; bases unmatched to any gene: 1. Germline CDR1 is WSHSY and CDR2 is SAAADI. For the CDR3, the DNA is TGCGCCAGCAGCACTAGCGGGAGGAACACCGGGGAGCTGTTTTTT. Translating it yields CASSTSGRNTGELFF.

V usage is TRBV11-2 and J usage is TRBJ2-7; D remains unclear. V lost 8 bases to trimming and J lost 2 bases, with 16 bases between them. The length of the CDR3 is 14 residues. Germline V gives CDR1 SGHAT, CDR2 FQNNGV. The CDR3 DNA reads as TGTGCCAGCCACCGATCGGTATTCCCCTACGAGCAGTACTTC. Its protein product is CASHRSVFPYEQYF.

The rearrangement uses TRBV10-2 and TRBJ1-1; D perhaps matches TRBD1 (6 bases). CDR3 length equals 13 residues. The V end lost 6 bases, the J end lost 7 bases, and 15 bases lay between the germline ends. Germline V gives CDR1 WSHSY, CDR2 SAAADI. DNA of the CDR3: TGCGCCAGCAGCGAAGGGACAAAGGATGAAGCTTTCTTT. As protein: CASSEGTKDEAFF.

This rearrangement joins TRBV29-1 to TRBJ2-7; the match to TRBD2 covers 10 bases. V was clipped by 7 bases and J by 4 bases; unmatched bases: 7. CDR1 and CDR2 (germline): SQVTM, ANQGSEA. This CDR3 has 13 amino acids. The CDR3 DNA reads TGCAGCGCCGGCGGTAGCGGGAGGTACGAGCAGTACTTC. Its translation: CSAGGSGRYEQYF.

The chain uses TRBV11-2 and TRBJ2-1, with 13 bases aligning to TRBD2. Germline V CDR1 and CDR2: SGHAT, FQNNGV. The trim removed 5 bases at V and 4 bases at J, leaving 5 bases unmatched. CDR3 length: 16 residues. In DNA, the CDR3 is TGTGCCAGCAGCCCCCGGACTAGCGGGGGATACAATGAGCAGTTCTTC. It translates to CASSPRTSGGYNEQFF.

The chain links TRBV10-3 to TRBJ2-5; 9 bases agree with TRBD2. Trimming cost V 4 bases and J 5 bases; bases outside gene matches: 14. The germline V gene has CDR1 ENHRY and CDR2 SYGVKD. CDR3 length equals 17 residues. CDR3 DNA: TGTGCCATCAGTGTATCGTCTAGCGGGACCTTAAGCGAGACCCAGTACTTC. It codes for CAISVSSSGTLSETQYF.

This chain links TRBV6-5 with TRBJ1-5; no clear D gene. The CDR3 has 14 amino acids. V lost 4 bases, J lost 5 bases, and 12 bases lay in between. Germline V lookup: CDR1 MNHEY, CDR2 SVGAGI. CDR3: CASSFPGKDQPQHF. CDR3 DNA: TGTGCCAGCAGTTTTCCGGGGAAGGATCAGCCCCAGCATTTT.

The gene calls are TRBV7-8 and TRBJ2-2; a weak D match, TRBD2 (6 bases). This CDR3 is built from 17 residues. Per germline, CDR1 SGHVS and CDR2 FQNEAQ. V gave up 5 bases and J gave up 1 base, with 17 bases separating them. The CDR3 is CASSPIGGRWNTGELFF. The CDR3 DNA reads TGTGCCAGCAGCCCCATCGGGGGAAGGTGGAACACCGGGGAGCTGTTTTTT.

V usage is TRBV18 and J usage is TRBJ1-1, with a possible D match to TRBD1 (6 bases). Trimming left V 3 bases short and J 2 bases short, with 10 bases between. Germline lookup yields CDR1 KGHSH and CDR2 LQKENI. The CDR3 is made up of 14 amino acids. This CDR3 is CASSPQGTNTEAFF. DNA for the CDR3: TGTGCCAGCTCACCCCAAGGGACAAACACTGAAGCTTTCTTT.

The genes are TRBV2 and TRBJ1-3; no definite D call. The germline V gene encodes CDR1 SNHLY and CDR2 FYNNEI. The CDR3 has 16 residues. V was cut by 1 base and J by 0 bases, with 10 bases left in between. The DNA for the CDR3 is TGTGCCAGCAGTGAAGGTCCAGGTAACTCTGGAAACACCATATATTTT. This translates into CASSEGPGNSGNTIYF.

This rearrangement joins TRBV2 to TRBJ2-7; 13 bases line up with TRBD2. Unmatched junction bases numbered 6, after V lost 7 bases and J lost 3 bases. The CDR3 runs 15 residues. Germline V gene lookup returns CDR1 SNHLY and CDR2 FYNNEI. CDR3 residues: CASNKGLAGIYEQYF. The CDR3, as DNA: TGTGCCAGCAATAAGGGACTAGCGGGGATCTACGAGCAGTACTTC.